Listed below are T cell receptor beta chains from one sample, sequenced in a study of OX40 agonist ivuxolimab in advanced cancers. Clones were read by immunoSEQ multiplex PCR, and TCRdb kept only the in-frame ones, dropping some. The data show about 69,000 clones, with roughly nine tenths seen just once and 2.5% to 3% held by the top ten. The sequencing used CD4+ or CD8+ T cells sorted from blood, collected in a trial of the OX40 agonist ivuxolimab. All receptors derive from an adult with an advanced solid tumor such as melanoma, head and neck, liver or kidney cancer. The CDR3 runs from the conserved cysteine through the conserved F or W. Each record gives: D gene, clone size, J gene, V gene, CDR3 DNA, CDR3 protein. A D gene is named only where the DNA matches it firmly. Clone size is stated in some rows and not others, as once, few, many or a class when expanded.

NA | NA | TRBJ2-5 | TRBV4-1 | TGCGCCAGCAGCCAAGTTTCAGGGTCGAGAGAGACCCAGTACTTC | CASSQVSGSRETQYF
NA | NA | TRBJ1-5 | TRBV10-3 | TGTGCCATCAGTGGGTCAGGAGATCAGCCCCAGCATTTT | CAISGSGDQPQHF
NA | NA | TRBJ2-1 | TRBV5-1 | TGCGCCAGCAGCCTTGGGCCGACAGGTGGGGATGAGCAGTTCTTC | CASSLGPTGGDEQFF
NA | NA | TRBJ2-5 | TRBV5-4 | TGTGCCAGCAGCTCCCGGGACGTAGTTAACGGTGGGACCCAGTACTTC | CASSSRDVVNGGTQYF
TRBD1 | NA | TRBJ2-7 | TRBV9 | TGTGCCAGCAGCGGTAAGACAGGGTCCTACGAGCAGTACTTC | CASSGKTGSYEQYF
TRBD2 | once | TRBJ2-7 | TRBV11-2 | TGTGCCAGCAGCTTTGATTGGTGGGAGGGCCCCGAGCAGTACTTC | CASSFDWWEGPEQYF
TRBD1 | NA | TRBJ2-7 | TRBV30 | TGTGCCTGGAGTGGACAGGGGTACGAGCAGTACTTC | CAWSGQGYEQYF
TRBD1 | NA | TRBJ2-3 | TRBV27 | TGTGCCAGCAGTCTAACCGGGACAGGGCATGGAGATACGCAGTATTTT | CASSLTGTGHGDTQYF
NA | NA | TRBJ2-1 | TRBV7-9 | TGTGCCAGCAGCTTCGCAGAGACTTCCTACAATGAGCAGTTCTTC | CASSFAETSYNEQFF
NA | NA | TRBJ2-7 | TRBV28 | TGTGCCAGCAGTTTCCAGGGAGGCTCCTACGAGCAGTACTTC | CASSFQGGSYEQYF
NA | NA | TRBJ1-3 | TRBV19 | TGTGCCAGTAGTCGGGCCTACTCTGGAAACACCATATATTTT | CASSRAYSGNTIYF
NA | NA | TRBJ1-2 | TRBV4-3 | TGCGCCAGCAGCCAAGATCCCTCCAGGGATAGGGGTGGCTACACCTTC | CASSQDPSRDRGGYTF
NA | NA | TRBJ1-1 | TRBV7-9 | TGTGCCAGCAGGGGGCGGAGGGGCACTGAAGCTTTCTTT | CASRGRRGTEAFF
TRBD1 | NA | TRBJ1-5 | TRBV18 | TGTGCCAGCTCACCACCGGGGCCAGGAGGGGGCCAGCCCCAGCATTTT | CASSPPGPGGGQPQHF
TRBD1 | NA | TRBJ1-1 | TRBV2 | TGTGCCAGCAGTGGCGAGGGGGCCACTGAAGCTTTCTTT | CASSGEGATEAFF
NA | medium-sized | TRBJ1-2 | TRBV12-2 | TGTGCCCTTGAGTGGCACGGCTACACCTTC | CALEWHGYTF
TRBD1 | NA | TRBJ1-5 | TRBV5-6 | TGTGCCAGCAGTGGGGGACAGTACAATCAGCCCCAGCATTTT | CASSGGQYNQPQHF
NA | NA | TRBJ1-5 | TRBV4-1 | TGCGCCAGCAGCCAAGAGTCCGCAGGGGAACCGCCCCAGCATTTT | CASSQESAGEPPQHF
NA | NA | TRBJ1-3 | TRBV6-5 | TGTGCCAGCAGCTCCTCCTCTGGAAACACCATATATTTT | CASSSSSGNTIYF
TRBD1 | few | TRBJ2-7 | TRBV7-9 | TGTGCCAGCAGCCGAACAGGGGACGAGAACTACGAGCAGTACTTC | CASSRTGDENYEQYF
TRBD1 | NA | TRBJ2-6 | TRBV7-2 | TGTGCCAGCAGCTTCGGGGACAGGGTCGCCGGGGCCAACGTCCTGACTTTC | CASSFGDRVAGANVLTF
NA | once | TRBJ1-1 | TRBV28 | TGTGCCAGCACCCTGGGTGGGAGGAACACTGAAGCTTTCTTT | CASTLGGRNTEAFF
NA | NA | TRBJ1-5 | TRBV6-1 | TGTGCCAGCAGTGAAGGCGGCTCAGGATGGAGACCCCAGCATTTT | CASSEGGSGWRPQHF
NA | NA | TRBJ2-7 | TRBV14 | TGTGCCAGCAGAGGGAGTGGGCAGCTTGGGCGCGAGCAGTACTTC | CASRGSGQLGREQYF
NA | NA | TRBJ1-6 | TRBV5-4 | TGCGCCAGCAGCCAAGAGGGGAGGGGTAACTCACCCCTCCACTTT | CASSQEGRGNSPLHF
TRBD1 | NA | TRBJ1-1 | TRBV11-2 | TGTGCCAGCAGCTTAGCTACAGGGGTCACTGAAGCTTTCTTT | CASSLATGVTEAFF
NA | NA | TRBJ2-3 | TRBV5-1 | TGCGCCAGCAGCTTGCCGACTAGCACAGATACGCAGTATTTT | CASSLPTSTDTQYF
NA | NA | TRBJ2-5 | TRBV18 | TGTGCCAGCACCGAAAGGACGGGGGCGGGAGAGACCCAGTACTTC | CASTERTGAGETQYF
NA | NA | TRBJ2-7 | TRBV6-1 | TGTGCCAGCAGTGATAGAGGGAAGTCCCACGAGCAGTACTTC | CASSDRGKSHEQYF
NA | NA | TRBJ2-6 | TRBV2 | TGTGCCAGCTGGTATGGGTCCGGGGCCAACGTCCTGACTTTC | CASWYGSGANVLTF
NA | once | TRBJ2-3 | TRBV21-1 | TGTGCCAGCAGTAGCGGAGGGCTTAGCACAGATACGCAGTATTTT | CASSSGGLSTDTQYF